A selection of T cell receptor beta chains follows, all from one sample in a study of shared clonotypes between healthy human individuals. Only in-frame clones appear in the TCRdb table, and some are missing; sequencing was by immunoSEQ multiplex PCR. The repertoire holds around 1.9 million clones, with approximately 94% as singletons. The specimen sequenced was naive CD8+ T cells from PBMCs. These TCRs come from a man aged 18-30 years in good health. Some clones in this sample may be carry-over from other donors' samples. CDR3s include the opening cysteine and the closing phenylalanine or tryptophan. D genes are given only for firm matches. Size tells how often a clone was seen (once, few, many) or the class of an expanded clone, and some rows leave it out.

v_gene,d_gene,abundance,j_gene,CDR3nt,CDR3aa
TRBV7-9,-,-,TRBJ2-7,TGTGCCAGCAGCTGGACGGGGAGAGACTACGAGCAGTACTTC,CASSWTGRDYEQYF
TRBV4-1,TRBD2,-,TRBJ2-7,TGCGCCAGCAGCCAAGATCTACTAGCGGGAGGCCAGCCGAAGAAAGAGCAGTACTTC,CASSQDLLAGGQPKKEQYF
TRBV7-9,-,-,TRBJ1-1,TGTGCCAGCAGCTTGGAGATATACAGCTACACTGAAGCTTTCTTT,CASSLEIYSYTEAFF
TRBV11-2,TRBD2,-,TRBJ2-5,TGTGCCAGCAGCGTAGGGCGGGAGGCACCGTACCAAGAGACCCAGTACTTC,CASSVGREAPYQETQYF
TRBV7-6,TRBD2,-,TRBJ2-1,TGTGCCAGCAGCTTATCCGGGAGGGCCTACAATGAGCAGTTCTTC,CASSLSGRAYNEQFF
TRBV4-1,-,-,TRBJ2-7,TGCGCCAGCAGCTTCCAGGCCCCGGGTATGAAAAACTACGAGCAGTACTTC,CASSFQAPGMKNYEQYF
TRBV7-9,-,-,TRBJ2-1,TGTGCCAGCAGCTCCCGAGCTAGCCTAAGCTCCTACAATGAGCAGTTCTTC,CASSSRASLSSYNEQFF
TRBV7-9,TRBD1,-,TRBJ1-1,TGTGCCAGCAGCGCATTTCAGGGGGCGCGGGGAGCTTTCTTT,CASSAFQGARGAFF
TRBV10-3,TRBD2,once,TRBJ2-5,TGTGCCATCAGTGAATCTAGCGGGAGGGCGGAGACCCAGTACTTC,CAISESSGRAETQYF
TRBV11-3,-,-,TRBJ2-1,TGTGCCAGCAGCCCCCACCCCGGCAACAATGAGCAGTTCTTC,CASSPHPGNNEQFF
TRBV30,TRBD1,-,TRBJ2-7,TGTGCCTGGAGTGCCCCGCCTTGGGACAGAGGCTACGAGCAGTACTTC,CAWSAPPWDRGYEQYF
TRBV28,TRBD2,-,TRBJ2-1,TGTGCCAGCAGGTTAATAGCGGGCGGATACAATGAGCAGTTCTTC,CASRLIAGGYNEQFF
TRBV27,TRBD2,-,TRBJ2-3,TGTGCCAGCTCCCCACTAGCGGGCAAAACAGATACGCAGTATTTT,CASSPLAGKTDTQYF
TRBV7-8,-,-,TRBJ2-1,TGTGCCAGCAGCTTCCTACGATCGGGGGCAAATGAGCAGTTCTTC,CASSFLRSGANEQFF
TRBV4-1,TRBD2,-,TRBJ2-5,TGCGCCAGCAGCCAAGTTGGGACTAGCGGCCAAGAGACCCAGTACTTC,CASSQVGTSGQETQYF
TRBV5-8,-,-,TRBJ1-4,TGTGCCAGCAGCTTGGTGCAGGGGCATGAAAAACTGTTTTTT,CASSLVQGHEKLFF
TRBV4-2,TRBD1,-,TRBJ2-1,TGTGCCAGCAGCCAAGTGGGGACAGGGTTTGCCCATGAGCAGTTCTTC,CASSQVGTGFAHEQFF
TRBV27,-,once,TRBJ1-2,TGTGCCAGCAGCCCAAACGGATTAGCTAACTATGGCTACACCTTC,CASSPNGLANYGYTF
TRBV6-1,-,-,TRBJ1-1,TGTGCCAGCAGTGAAAGGGTCCCTGGCTCTGAAGCTTTCTTT,CASSERVPGSEAFF
TRBV27,-,-,TRBJ2-1,TGTGCCAGCAGTTACGGGACCCCGGTACCTGAGCAGTTCTTC,CASSYGTPVPEQFF
TRBV10-3,TRBD2,-,TRBJ2-3,TGTGCCATCAGTGAATATGCGGGAGGCCCCCCCACAGATACGCAGTATTTT,CAISEYAGGPPTDTQYF
TRBV7-2,-,-,TRBJ2-1,TGTGCCAGCAGCTCCGTAGCGGTCTACAATGAGCAGTTCTTC,CASSSVAVYNEQFF
TRBV18,TRBD2,-,TRBJ2-1,TGTGCCAGCTCACCACCCTCTCTAGCGGGGCTTTACAATGAGCAGTTCTTC,CASSPPSLAGLYNEQFF
TRBV19,-,-,TRBJ2-7,TGTGCCAGTAGTCCACCCGTGGGGCTACGAGGGTACGAGCAGTACTTC,CASSPPVGLRGYEQYF
TRBV7-8,-,-,TRBJ1-2,TGTGCCAGCAGCCGTCACCGGGCAGCTTCTCCCTATGGCTACACCTTC,CASSRHRAASPYGYTF
TRBV27,-,once,TRBJ1-5,TGTGCCAGCAGTTTTAGATCGGACTATCAGCCCCAGCATTTT,CASSFRSDYQPQHF
TRBV5-4,-,-,TRBJ1-2,TGTGCCAGCAGCCCCACGGGGGCGAACTATGGCTACACCTTC,CASSPTGANYGYTF
TRBV10-3,-,-,TRBJ2-6,TGTGCCATCAGCAGAACTATCTCTGGGGCCAACGTCCTGACTTTC,CAISRTISGANVLTF
TRBV2,TRBD1,-,TRBJ2-7,TGTGCCAGCAATAGACCGACAGGGGGGAACAACGAGCAGTACTTC,CASNRPTGGNNEQYF
TRBV28,TRBD1,-,TRBJ1-2,TGTGCCAGCAGGCGGGCAGGGGGCTATGGCTACACCTTC,CASRRAGGYGYTF
TRBV19,-,few,TRBJ2-3,TGTGCCAGCTGGGACGGTGGACCAAACCAGTATTTT,CASWDGGPNQYF
TRBV19,-,-,TRBJ1-2,TGTGCCAGTAGGGCAGGGAACTATGGCTACACCTTC,CASRAGNYGYTF
TRBV7-9,-,once,TRBJ2-7,TGTGCCAGCAGCTTAGTCGGGAGCAGGTACGAGCAGTACTTC,CASSLVGSRYEQYF
TRBV28,TRBD1,-,TRBJ2-7,TGTGCCAGCAGTTTCGCGGGACAGGCACTCTACGAGCAGTACTTC,CASSFAGQALYEQYF
TRBV7-2,-,-,TRBJ2-1,TGTGCCAGCAGCCTATTTAATGAGCAGTTCTTC,CASSLFNEQFF
TRBV6-5,-,-,TRBJ2-7,TGTGCCAGCAGTTACGTGGGGACCGCCCCAGACGAGCAGTACTTC,CASSYVGTAPDEQYF
TRBV7-9,-,-,TRBJ2-3,TGTGCCAGCAGCTTCATAACTGGGGTTATTATTGATACGCAGTATTTT,CASSFITGVIIDTQYF
TRBV20-1,-,-,TRBJ2-7,TGCAGTGCTAGCTCCTACGAGCAGTACTTC,CSASSYEQYF
TRBV6-4,-,few,TRBJ2-2,TGTGCCAGCAGTGAGGGCACCGGGGAGCTGTTTTTT,CASSEGTGELFF
TRBV7-3,TRBD1,-,TRBJ2-7,TGTGCCAGCAGCCCGCGACAGGGGTCCTACGAGCAGTACTTC,CASSPRQGSYEQYF
TRBV7-8,-,-,TRBJ2-2,TGTGCCAGCAGCTCCCCCATCGTAAGGGAGGAGCTGTTTTTT,CASSSPIVREELFF
TRBV6-6,-,-,TRBJ2-1,TGTGCCAGCAGTTACTCGACGGCTTGGGGGTTGGATGAGCAGTTCTTC,CASSYSTAWGLDEQFF
TRBV5-1,-,-,TRBJ2-7,TGCGCCAGCAGCCCTAGGACAGTTACCTACGAGCAGTACTTC,CASSPRTVTYEQYF
TRBV9,-,-,TRBJ2-1,TGTGCCAGCAGCCTTAGCGGAAAACCCTACAATGAGCAGTTCTTC,CASSLSGKPYNEQFF
TRBV27,-,-,TRBJ2-5,TGTGCCAGCAGCCTCTGGATACCCGGCAGGGGCACGGCAGAGACCCAGTACTTC,CASSLWIPGRGTAETQYF
TRBV11-2,-,-,TRBJ2-7,TGTGCCAGCAGCTTATTTAGCGGAGCCTCCTACGAGCAGTACTTC,CASSLFSGASYEQYF